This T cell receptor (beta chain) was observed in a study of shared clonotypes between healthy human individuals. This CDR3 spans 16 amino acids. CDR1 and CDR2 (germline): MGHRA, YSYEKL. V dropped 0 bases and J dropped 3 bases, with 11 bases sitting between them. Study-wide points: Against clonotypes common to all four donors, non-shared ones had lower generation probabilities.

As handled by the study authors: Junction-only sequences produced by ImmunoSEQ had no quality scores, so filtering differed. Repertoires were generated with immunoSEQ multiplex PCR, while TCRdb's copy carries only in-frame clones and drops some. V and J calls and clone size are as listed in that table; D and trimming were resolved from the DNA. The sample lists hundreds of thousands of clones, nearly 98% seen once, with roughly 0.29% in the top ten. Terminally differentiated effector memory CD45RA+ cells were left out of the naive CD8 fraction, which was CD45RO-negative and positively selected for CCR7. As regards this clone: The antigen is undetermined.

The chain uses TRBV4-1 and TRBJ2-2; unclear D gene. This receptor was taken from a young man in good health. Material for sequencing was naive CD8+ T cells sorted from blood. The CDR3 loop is CASSQDREVYTGELFF. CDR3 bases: TGCGCCAGCAGCCAAGATAGAGAGGTTTACACCGGGGAGCTGTTTTTT.